Listed below are T cell receptor beta chains from one sample, sequenced in a study of T cell responses to AZD1222 COVID-19 vaccine. The assay was immunoSEQ multiplex PCR, and TCRdb's table has in-frame clones only and misses some. Among 150,000 to 200,000 clones, 70% to 90% were seen once, and the ten largest hold approximately 10%. This material consisted of peripheral blood, taken 28 days after the second AZD1222 dose. Receptors were obtained from an adult who received the AZD1222 COVID-19 vaccine. Both conserved end residues are part of each CDR3. D genes are given only for firm matches. Clone size is shown for a subset of rows, as once, few, many or a class of expanded clone.

size: .
length: 15
J: TRBJ2-1
D: TRBD2
V: TRBV5-1
DNA: TGCGCCAGCAGCGCAGCGGGGGCCCACTACAATGAGCAGTTCTTC
CDR3: CASSAAGAHYNEQFF

size: .
length: 13
J: TRBJ2-7
D: TRBD2
V: TRBV5-8
DNA: TGTGCCAGCAGCTTCGGGGGGACCTACGAGCAGTACTTC
CDR3: CASSFGGTYEQYF

size: .
length: 11
J: TRBJ1-2
D: .
V: TRBV25-1
DNA: TGTGCCAGCAGTGAGGTTTATGGCTACACCTTC
CDR3: CASSEVYGYTF

size: .
length: 13
J: TRBJ2-1
D: TRBD1
V: TRBV6-5
DNA: TGTGCCAGCAGAAGGACAGGGGCAGGTGAGCAGTTCTTC
CDR3: CASRRTGAGEQFF

size: .
length: 12
J: TRBJ2-7
D: .
V: TRBV5-4
DNA: TGTGCCAGCAGCAAGGACTCCTACGAGCAGTACTTC
CDR3: CASSKDSYEQYF

size: few
length: 15
J: TRBJ1-6
D: .
V: TRBV6-5
DNA: TGTGCCAGCAGTTATTTATCCGGTGGAGCCTCACCCCTCCACTTT
CDR3: CASSYLSGGASPLHF

size: .
length: 16
J: TRBJ2-1
D: TRBD2
V: TRBV5-1
DNA: TGCGCCAGCAGCACCCTTAGCGGGGGCCATTACAATGAGCAGTTCTTC
CDR3: CASSTLSGGHYNEQFF

size: .
length: 11
J: TRBJ1-2
D: .
V: TRBV6-1
DNA: TGTGCCAGCAGTGAAACCACTGGCTACACCTTC
CDR3: CASSETTGYTF

size: .
length: 14
J: TRBJ1-4
D: .
V: TRBV11-2
DNA: TGTGCCAGCAGCTTAGCCCTTCCCCACAGGGAAGTGTTTTTT
CDR3: CASSLALPHREVFF

size: .
length: 11
J: TRBJ2-2
D: .
V: TRBV28
DNA: TGTGCCAGCAGTATCCCCGGGGAGCTGTTTTTT
CDR3: CASSIPGELFF

size: .
length: 14
J: TRBJ2-7
D: .
V: TRBV7-8
DNA: TGTGCCAGCAGCAGGGCGCGGGACGGCTACGAGCAGTACTTC
CDR3: CASSRARDGYEQYF

size: once
length: 15
J: TRBJ2-2
D: .
V: TRBV2
DNA: TGTGCCAGCAGTGACAACAGGGTGGGCACCGGGGAGCTGTTTTTT
CDR3: CASSDNRVGTGELFF

size: once
length: 19
J: TRBJ1-6
D: .
V: TRBV5-6
DNA: TGTGCCAGCAGCTTTAGAGGGGCCCCCGGGCTTCTCGGGAATTCACCCCTCCACTTT
CDR3: CASSFRGAPGLLGNSPLHF

size: .
length: 13
J: TRBJ1-1
D: TRBD1
V: TRBV11-1
DNA: TGTGCCAGCAGCCCGGACAGGTACACTGAAGCTTTCTTT
CDR3: CASSPDRYTEAFF

size: .
length: 13
J: TRBJ1-1
D: .
V: TRBV30
DNA: TGTGCCTGGGACAACCAGCGCGGGACTGAAGCTTTCTTT
CDR3: CAWDNQRGTEAFF

size: .
length: 19
J: TRBJ1-4
D: TRBD1
V: TRBV24-1
DNA: TGTGCCACCAGTGAGCAATCTTTGGACAGGACCTCAACTAATGAAAAACTGTTTTTT
CDR3: CATSEQSLDRTSTNEKLFF

size: .
length: 16
J: TRBJ1-4
D: TRBD1
V: TRBV7-9
DNA: TGTGCCAGCAGCCGATCACACAGGGGGCCTAATGAAAAACTGTTTTTT
CDR3: CASSRSHRGPNEKLFF

size: .
length: 15
J: TRBJ2-2
D: .
V: TRBV2
DNA: TGTGCCAGCATGGATAAGAGGGGCATCGCCGGGGAGCTGTTTTTT
CDR3: CASMDKRGIAGELFF

size: .
length: 17
J: TRBJ2-7
D: .
V: TRBV21-1
DNA: TGTGCCAGCAGCAAAGTAGAGGGACAGGACAGCTCCTACGAGCAGTACTTC
CDR3: CASSKVEGQDSSYEQYF

size: once
length: 15
J: TRBJ1-5
D: .
V: TRBV19
DNA: TGTGCCAGTAGTTCGGGGGGCGGAGATGGTCAGCCCCAGCATTTT
CDR3: CASSSGGGDGQPQHF

size: .
length: 14
J: TRBJ2-7
D: TRBD2
V: TRBV7-8
DNA: TGTGCCAGCAGCCGTCGGACTAGCGGGGGGGAGCAGTACTTC
CDR3: CASSRRTSGGEQYF

size: .
length: 16
J: TRBJ2-5
D: TRBD2
V: TRBV5-1
DNA: TGCGCCAGCAGCCTGACTAGCGGGGGGGCTGGAGAGACCCAGTACTTC
CDR3: CASSLTSGGAGETQYF

size: few
length: 13
J: TRBJ2-7
D: .
V: TRBV7-9
DNA: TGTGCCAGCAGCTTATTCGGGGCCCACGAGCAGTACTTC
CDR3: CASSLFGAHEQYF

size: .
length: 16
J: TRBJ2-2
D: TRBD2
V: TRBV18
DNA: TGTGCCAGCTCACATGAGCGGGGGACTAACACCGGGGAGCTGTTTTTT
CDR3: CASSHERGTNTGELFF

size: few
length: 17
J: TRBJ2-1
D: .
V: TRBV4-2
DNA: TGTGCCAGCAGCCCCCCACGCGCAGGGTACCAATCCAATGAGCAGTTCTTC
CDR3: CASSPPRAGYQSNEQFF

size: once
length: 11
J: TRBJ2-2
D: .
V: TRBV11-2
DNA: TGTGCCAGCAGCCTTCAAAGAGAGCTGTTTTTT
CDR3: CASSLQRELFF

size: .
length: 15
J: TRBJ2-2
D: TRBD2
V: TRBV28
DNA: TGTGCCAGCAGCACGGGGGGGCCCCAGGCCGGGGAGCTGTTTTTT
CDR3: CASSTGGPQAGELFF

size: .
length: 16
J: TRBJ2-3
D: .
V: TRBV7-9
DNA: TGTGCCAGCAGCTTAGACTGGGGGGCTCGAGCAGATACGCAGTATTTT
CDR3: CASSLDWGARADTQYF

size: .
length: 18
J: TRBJ2-7
D: .
V: TRBV28
DNA: TGTGCCAGCAGTTTATTTATCGTTGCGGGGACCCTCTCCTACGAGCAGTACTTC
CDR3: CASSLFIVAGTLSYEQYF

size: .
length: 13
J: TRBJ1-2
D: .
V: TRBV4-2
DNA: TGTGCCAGCAGCCAAAACAGGGATGGTGGCTACACCTTC
CDR3: CASSQNRDGGYTF

size: .
length: 14
J: TRBJ2-2
D: .
V: TRBV3-1/TRBV3-2
DNA: TGTGCCAGCAGCCTTGGTCTGAACACCGGGGAGCTGTTTTTT
CDR3: CASSLGLNTGELFF

size: .
length: 14
J: TRBJ1-2
D: .
V: TRBV2
DNA: TGTGCCAGCAGTGGAAGGTTTTGGGGCTATGGCTACACCTTC
CDR3: CASSGRFWGYGYTF

size: .
length: 12
J: TRBJ2-1
D: .
V: TRBV19
DNA: TGTGCCAGTAGCCAGGGGTACGTTGAGCAGTTCTTC
CDR3: CASSQGYVEQFF

size: .
length: 14
J: TRBJ2-7
D: .
V: TRBV18
DNA: TGTGCCAGCTCACCCCTGCGGGGATCCTACGAGCAGTACTTC
CDR3: CASSPLRGSYEQYF

size: .
length: 14
J: TRBJ1-2
D: .
V: TRBV9
DNA: TGTGCCAGCAGCTCTCCGACAGTTTTCTATGGCTACACCTTC
CDR3: CASSSPTVFYGYTF

size: .
length: 13
J: TRBJ2-7
D: .
V: TRBV5-1
DNA: TGCGCCAGCAGCCTAAACAGGGGGGGCGAGCAGTACTTC
CDR3: CASSLNRGGEQYF

size: .
length: 14
J: TRBJ2-1
D: TRBD1
V: TRBV5-4
DNA: TGTGCCAGCAGCTCCGGACAGGGTCCGATGGAGCAGTTCTTC
CDR3: CASSSGQGPMEQFF

size: .
length: 15
J: TRBJ2-7
D: TRBD1
V: TRBV3-1/TRBV3-2
DNA: TGTGCCAGCAGCCAACTGACAGGGAGCTCCTACGAGCAGTACTTC
CDR3: CASSQLTGSSYEQYF

size: .
length: 17
J: TRBJ1-1
D: .
V: TRBV6-1
DNA: TGTGCCAGCAGTGAATATTCTAGACGGACACTTAACACTGAAGCTTTCTTT
CDR3: CASSEYSRRTLNTEAFF

size: .
length: 16
J: TRBJ2-7
D: TRBD1
V: TRBV11-1
DNA: TGTGCCAGCAGCTCAGGGCAGGGGACAGGGGACTACGAGCAGTACTTC
CDR3: CASSSGQGTGDYEQYF

size: .
length: 13
J: TRBJ2-1
D: .
V: TRBV7-7
DNA: TGTGCTAGCAGTCCGGACGGATACAATGAGCAGTTCTTC
CDR3: CASSPDGYNEQFF

size: .
length: 13
J: TRBJ1-1
D: .
V: TRBV14
DNA: TGTGCCAGCAGCCTCCAACGGGACACTGAAGCTTTCTTT
CDR3: CASSLQRDTEAFF

size: .
length: 15
J: TRBJ2-1
D: .
V: TRBV5-8
DNA: TGTGCCAGCAGCTTGGGACAGGTTTCCTACAATGAGCAGTTCTTC
CDR3: CASSLGQVSYNEQFF

size: .
length: 12
J: TRBJ2-7
D: TRBD1
V: TRBV9
DNA: TGTGCCAGGTGGACAGGGGGGGACGAGCAGTACTTC
CDR3: CARWTGGDEQYF

size: .
length: 14
J: TRBJ1-2
D: .
V: TRBV5-8
DNA: TGTGCCAGCAGCCGAATAGAGGGGACCTATGGCTACACCTTC
CDR3: CASSRIEGTYGYTF

size: .
length: 15
J: TRBJ1-4
D: .
V: TRBV19
DNA: TGTGCCAGTAGCCTGCAAGGGCAGATCTATGAAAAACTGTTTTTT
CDR3: CASSLQGQIYEKLFF

size: .
length: 13
J: TRBJ2-1
D: .
V: TRBV18
DNA: TGTGCCAGCTCATTACAACTAGGGGATGAGCAGTTCTTC
CDR3: CASSLQLGDEQFF

size: .
length: 14
J: TRBJ2-1
D: .
V: TRBV3-1/TRBV3-2
DNA: TGTGCCAGCAGCCAAGAAGGTTGGTCGGATGAGCAGTTCTTC
CDR3: CASSQEGWSDEQFF

size: .
length: 15
J: TRBJ1-5
D: TRBD1
V: TRBV19
DNA: TGTGCCAGTAGTACCGGGACAGTGATTAATCAGCCCCAGCATTTT
CDR3: CASSTGTVINQPQHF

size: .
length: 18
J: TRBJ2-1
D: TRBD2
V: TRBV24-1
DNA: TGTGCCACCAGTGATCCCCCCGGGAGGGACCAAGGAGGTAATGAGCAGTTCTTC
CDR3: CATSDPPGRDQGGNEQFF

size: few
length: 14
J: TRBJ2-5
D: .
V: TRBV5-4
DNA: TGTGCCAGCAGCTTGACGGGGGCGGGAGAGACCCAGTACTTC
CDR3: CASSLTGAGETQYF

size: .
length: 16
J: TRBJ2-3
D: .
V: TRBV2
DNA: TGTGCCAGCAGTGCGGGCCGGGCGGCGGGCACAGATACGCAGTATTTT
CDR3: CASSAGRAAGTDTQYF

size: once
length: 17
J: TRBJ1-1
D: TRBD1
V: TRBV18
DNA: TGTGCCAGCTCACCACCGAGGCGACAGGGATTAGACACTGAAGCTTTCTTT
CDR3: CASSPPRRQGLDTEAFF

size: .
length: 17
J: TRBJ2-7
D: TRBD2
V: TRBV5-1
DNA: TGCGCCAGCAGCTTGGAGACTAGCGGGGGGGCAACCTACGAGCAGTACTTC
CDR3: CASSLETSGGATYEQYF

size: .
length: 15
J: TRBJ2-7
D: TRBD1
V: TRBV7-9
DNA: TGTGCCAGCAGCTTAGCCGGGCAGGGGGTCTCCGAGCAGTACTTC
CDR3: CASSLAGQGVSEQYF

size: .
length: 15
J: TRBJ2-2
D: .
V: TRBV6-8
DNA: TGTGCCAGCAGTTACTGGCGGGCCGGTACCGGGGAGCTGTTTTTT
CDR3: CASSYWRAGTGELFF

size: .
length: 15
J: TRBJ2-1
D: .
V: TRBV7-6
DNA: TGTGCCAGCAGCTTAGTAGGGGGGGCCTCCAATGAGCAGTTCTTC
CDR3: CASSLVGGASNEQFF